This T cell receptor (beta chain) was captured by sequencing in a study of identical twins. Findings of the study overall: While abundant cord blood beta clonotypes carried fewer insertions, memory repertoires showed no such pattern.

This clonotype has at least ten counts. What it binds is not known. Healthy Caucasians were all of the donors. The cDNA had a unique molecular identifier and a template-switch universal primer site. TCRdb itself ran the 5' RACE reads through MiXCR, one entry per CDR3 protein. The sample yields under 1 million distinct CDR3 sequences, roughly 12% seen once. The sample was also reused in another study, on yellow fever vaccine responses in identical twins.

Sequenced input: PBMCs. The receptor was isolated from a woman aged 18-29 years in good health.

The CDR3 DNA sequence: TGTGCCAGCACAGCTAGGACTGGAAACACCATATATTTT. It is translated as CASTARTGNTIYF. This chain links TRBV12-3 or TRBV12-4 with TRBJ1-3; D not resolved. This CDR3 is 13 amino acids long. V was shortened by 7 bases and J by 2 bases, with 9 bases between the two germline ends.